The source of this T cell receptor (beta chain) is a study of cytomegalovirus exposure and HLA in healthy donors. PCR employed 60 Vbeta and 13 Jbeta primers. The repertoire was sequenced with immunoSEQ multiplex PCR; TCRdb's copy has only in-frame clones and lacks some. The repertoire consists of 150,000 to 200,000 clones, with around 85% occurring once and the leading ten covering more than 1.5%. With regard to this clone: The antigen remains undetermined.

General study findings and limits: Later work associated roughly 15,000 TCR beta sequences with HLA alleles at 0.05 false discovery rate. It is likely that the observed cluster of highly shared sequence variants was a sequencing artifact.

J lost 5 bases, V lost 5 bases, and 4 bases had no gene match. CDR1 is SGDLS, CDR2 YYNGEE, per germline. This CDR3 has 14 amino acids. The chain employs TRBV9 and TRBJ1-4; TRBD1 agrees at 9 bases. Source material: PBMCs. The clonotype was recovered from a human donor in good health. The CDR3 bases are TGTGCCAGCAGTCCAACAGGGGGCAATGAAAAACTGTTTTTT. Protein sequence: CASSPTGGNEKLFF.